Sequencing of this T cell receptor beta chain was carried out in a study of early T cells in non-severe SARS-CoV-2 infection. Study-level results: VDJdb-based matching was biased toward anti-spike CD8 responses and missed private and CD4 specificities.

This clonotype was picked up many times. Its antigen is undetermined. Germline V gene data show CDR1 as ENHRY and CDR2 as SYGVKD. Trimming removed 6 bases from V and 1 base from J; junction bases left unmatched: 3. The CDR3 length is 14 residues. Researchers tagged individual cDNA molecules with unique molecular identifiers. TCRdb analysed the 5' RACE reads with MiXCR anew, one entry per CDR3 protein. Found here are about 63,000 distinct CDR3 sequences, under 15% of them singletons; the top ten hold around 4.6%. The sequencing sample was made of whole blood. V usage is TRBV10-3 and J usage is TRBJ2-7; 10 bases line up with TRBD1. This TCR was sampled from an adult who was a healthcare worker with PCR-confirmed SARS-CoV-2 infection or an uninfected control (not recorded which). The CDR3 DNA reads as TGTGCCATCAGCTGGACAGGGGGGTCCTACGAGCAGTACTTC. This codes for CAISWTGGSYEQYF.